This TCR beta chain was retrieved from a study of T-cell memory formation after mild COVID-19. The study's findings and limits: Clones which contracted sat mainly in CM and EM if CD4+, and in EMRA if CD8+. A second wave of clones peaked on day 37, and their SARS-CoV-2 specificity went unconfirmed. CD4/CD8 balance held among clones contracting day 15 to 85, and later expanders leaned CD4+.

As for this clonotype: Its antigen is not known.

Germline V gene lookup returns CDR1 LNHNV and CDR2 YYDKDF (reference sequence). The trim removed 5 bases at V and 8 bases at J, leaving 8 bases unmatched. This CDR3 has 14 residues. TCRdb redid the calling of the 5' RACE reads with MiXCR, one entry per CDR3 protein. The repertoire holds 250,000 to 300,000 distinct CDR3 sequences, with 16% as singletons. Source material: PBMCs or a T cell subset sorted from them (not recorded which). The source is a man aged 18 to 35 who had mild COVID-19 (a few samples of this study predate the infection). Cell type and time point are not known. The chain uses TRBV15 and TRBJ2-1; TRBD2 aligns across 8 bases. The CDR3 sequence is CATSGRRAGDEQFF. Written as DNA, the CDR3 is TGTGCCACCAGCGGCCGGAGAGCGGGGGATGAGCAGTTCTTC.